This T cell receptor (beta chain) was profiled in a study of T cell repertoires in cytomegalovirus infection. General study findings and limits: Ex vivo responses were dominated by HLA-C-restricted CMV-specific TCR beta clonotypes.

The CDR3 is made up of 14 amino acids. The germline V and J ends were trimmed by 5 bases and 6 bases, with 13 bases remaining between them. From germline, CDR1 is MNHNS and CDR2 SASEGT. This clonotype has at least ten counts. Its antigen remains unidentified. TCRdb processed the reads anew with MiXCR; each CDR3 protein has one entry. The sample consists of 90,000 to 130,000 distinct CDR3 sequences, over 9.5% of them appearing once. The chain is built from TRBV6-1 and TRBJ2-2; D gene ambiguous. The sequenced sample consisted of PBMCs, sequenced either directly or after in vitro stimulation (not recorded which). The source of this sequence is a human donor in good health (CMV status not recorded). Some clones in this sample may be carry-over from other donors' samples. The CDR3 loop reads CASSPGWRAGELFF. CDR3 in DNA: TGTGCCAGCAGTCCCGGGTGGCGAGCCGGGGAGCTGTTTTTT.